This TCR beta chain was sequenced in a study of blood T cell repertoires in COVID-19 (dated by TCRdb to the early 2020s). Regarding the research as a whole: The collaborator samples originated in the United States, Italy and Spain and spanned the acute and convalescent phases of COVID-19. Deeply sampled blood TCRbeta repertoires from subjects exposed to, actively infected with, or recovered from COVID-19 were included in the dataset. HLA class I and class II types, where available, came from metadata supplied by the sample provider rather than from assay-based typing. Samples were obtained from the ongoing ImmuneRACE study (first 160 participants) and from some 1,300 subjects provided by 6 global collaborators. A freely available public database, intended as a resource for researchers studying the immune response to SARS-CoV-2, is where the repertoires were released. Sample metadata almost always included a de-identified subject ID, COVID-19 status, age in years and sex. The material from the prospective study consisted of cDNA or gDNA derived from T cells, B-cell-depleted T cells, or PBMCs. General findings and caveats noted by the study authors: How much clinical and demographic metadata was included differed by source and by participant, and the metadata was provided uncurated.

The immunoSEQ Assay, a bias-controlled multiplex PCR, was used to amplify TCRbeta CDR3 regions from genomic DNA. In the paper's pipeline: The number of nucleated cells in each sample was estimated by amplification of reference gene primers within the assay. To quantify the absolute abundance of each unique TCRbeta CDR3 rearrangement, sequence reads were collapsed and filtered. For each sample, productive Simpson clonality was calculated as the square root of Simpson's diversity index across productive rearrangements. Drawn from immuneACCESS, this table holds only the in-frame rearrangements with V and J called that TCRdb kept. Clones are partly lost; checked studies trace under half to an unresolved V gene and leave the rest unexplained. D and trimming were read from the DNA, whereas the V and J calls and clone size are those reported in that table. The table for this sample lists around 170,000 clones; around four fifths of them were counted only once. Approximately 6.5% of the sample is in the top ten clones.

The junction shows trimming of 1 base on V and 0 bases on J, plus 8 bases between the germline ends. In the germline V gene, CDR1 corresponds to SGHDT and CDR2 to YYEEEE. Spanning cysteine to phenylalanine, the CDR3 consists of 15 amino acids. The CDR3 DNA has 45 bases and is translated from base 1. The table lists this clone with a few counts. This receptor's antigen is unknown. Per-nucleotide qualities are absent, and no much larger clonotype sits a single base away. Collaborating institutions collected whole blood in K2EDTA tubes following their own protocols. For TCRbeta analysis, collaborator samples were shipped as frozen whole blood, as isolated PBMCs, or as DNA extracted from either sample type.

The sequencing input was peripheral blood. This TCR came from a woman aged 40 to 50 with acute or convalescent COVID-19. The V gene is TRBV5-6 and the J gene is TRBJ1-5; the D gene is not confidently resolved. DNA sequence: TGTGCCAGCAGCTTGATGCAGTATAGCAATCAGCCCCAGCATTTT. Protein translation: CASSLMQYSNQPQHF.